What follows are 18 T cell receptor beta chains derived from one specimen sequenced in a study of blood T cell repertoires in COVID-19. Libraries were prepared by immunoSEQ multiplex PCR; TCRdb keeps only in-frame clonotypes and omits some of them. Of some 180,000 clones in the sample, 81% are singletons; the top ten hold approximately 9.9%. Sequencing input: peripheral blood. The receptors shown here come from a middle-aged woman with COVID-19, enrolled during active disease.

This clone was found a few times. Here the CDR3 DNA reads TGTGCCAGCAGCTTAGGTCAGGTCACCGGGGAGCTGTTTTTT. Protein sequence: CASSLGQVTGELFF. The chain links TRBV7-3 to TRBJ2-2; D remains ambiguous. The germline gives CDR1 SGHTA, CDR2 FQGTGA. V was shortened by 2 bases and J by 4 bases, with 8 bases between the two germline ends. This CDR3 comprises 14 residues.

This clone was seen only a few times. The genes are TRBV2 and TRBJ1-2; D uncertain. CDR1 SNHLY and CDR2 FYNNEI come from the germline V gene. The V end lost 7 bases, the J end lost 7 bases, and 19 bases lay between the germline ends. This CDR3 contains 14 residues. The CDR3 loop reads CASTRESDLRGYTF. DNA of the CDR3: TGTGCCAGCACGAGGGAATCGGATTTGCGTGGCTACACCTTC.

The rearrangement joins TRBV10-3 to TRBJ1-2, with 7 bases fitting TRBD1. Germline V gene data show CDR1 as ENHRY and CDR2 as SYGVKD. CDR3 size: 13 residues. Unmatched junction bases numbered 7, after V lost 8 bases and J lost 4 bases. The CDR3 bases are TGTGCCATCTCTGGGACAGAAGGCTATGGCTACACCTTC. The encoded protein is CAISGTEGYGYTF.

V gene TRBV5-1 combines with J gene TRBJ1-2; 7 bases are a match to TRBD1. V lost 0 bases to trimming and J lost 4 bases; unmatched junction nucleotides: 9. CDR1 SGHRS and CDR2 YFSETQ come from the germline V gene. The CDR3 extends over 16 amino acids. Here the CDR3 reads CASSLGTGPSGYGYTF. The DNA for the CDR3 is TGCGCCAGCAGCTTGGGGACAGGCCCCTCGGGCTATGGCTACACCTTC.

The chain is built from TRBV24-1 and TRBJ2-3, with 7 bases fitting TRBD2. The CDR3 covers 18 residues. The J segment lost 0 bases and the V segment lost 4 bases, leaving 12 bases of the junction unmatched. Germline lookup yields CDR1 KGHDR and CDR2 SFDVKD. For the CDR3, the DNA is TGTGCCACCAGTGACGCCGCTCGTAGCGGGCCTAGCACAGATACGCAGTATTTT. Protein product: CATSDAARSGPSTDTQYF.

The chain is built from TRBV7-2 and TRBJ1-2, with 7 positions matching TRBD1. With V trimmed by 6 bases and J by 7 bases, 8 bases remained unmatched. The CDR3 loop spans 13 amino acids. In germline, CDR1 is SGHTA, CDR2 FQGNSA. The CDR3 region has the DNA TGTGCCAGCAGTCGAGACAGGGACAGTGGCTACACCTTC. Protein: CASSRDRDSGYTF.

Regarding this clone: The junction and the germline gene differ at one end; a read error may be behind it. CDR3 DNA: TGTGCCAGCAGTTTACTCGGACTAGCGGGAGGAGGTAACTTC. Its protein is CASSLLGLAGGGNF. The chain joins TRBV28 to TRBJ2-7, with TRBD2 matching 14 bases. Germline CDR1 MDHEN, CDR2 SYDVKM. The CDR3 contains 14 residues. The entire variable domain, with the rest obtained from reference TRBV28 and TRBJ2-7, is as follows: DVKVTQSSRYLVKRTGEKVFLECVQDMDHENMFWYRQDPGLGLRLIYFSYDVKMKEKGDIPEGYSVSREKKERFSLILESASTNQTSMYLCASSLLGLAGGGNFGPGTRLTVT.

The J gene is TRBJ2-7, the V gene TRBV27, with 10 bases aligning to TRBD2. J gave up 0 bases and V 5 bases, and 7 bases lay outside the gene matches. The CDR3 totals 16 residues. Germline V CDR1 and CDR2: MNHEY, SMNVEV (reference sequence). CDR3 nucleotides: TGTGCCAGCAGTCCGCGGACTAGCGGCAACTCCTACGAGCAGTACTTC. It codes for CASSPRTSGNSYEQYF.

This clone was picked up a small number of times. The chain couples TRBV5-6 to TRBJ2-5, with D possibly TRBD1 on 6 matching bases. The CDR3 is made up of 15 amino acids. V lost 3 bases and J 5 bases, leaving 17 bases between the germline ends. Germline values: CDR1 SGHDT, CDR2 YYEEEE. The chain's CDR3 is CASSWGRSTAETQYF. DNA for the CDR3: TGTGCCAGCAGCTGGGGGCGGTCAACGGCGGAGACCCAGTACTTC.

V is TRBV12-5 and J is TRBJ1-5, with 7 bases that match TRBD1. V lost 4 bases, J lost 4 bases, and 4 bases stayed unmatched. The CDR3 is 14 residues long. Germline V lookup: CDR1 LGHNT, CDR2 FRNRAP. The CDR3 DNA reads TGTGCTAGTGGTTCCGGGACAGCTAATCAGCCCCAGCATTTT. Translation gives CASGSGTANQPQHF.

In its sample, this clone was seen once. The chain carries TRBV19 and TRBJ2-5, with D perhaps matching TRBD1 (6 bases). V was clipped by 2 bases and J by 2 bases, with 9 bases between them. Looked up from germline, CDR1 is LNHDA and CDR2 is SQIVND (reference sequence). The CDR3 runs to 14 residues. CDR3 in amino acids: CASSIQGGQETQYF. CDR3 nucleotides: TGTGCCAGTAGTATACAAGGGGGACAAGAGACCCAGTACTTC.

This clone showed up just a few times. The chain is built from TRBV20-1 and TRBJ2-2, with D possibly matching TRBD1 (7 bases). CDR1 DFQATT and CDR2 SNEGSKA come from the germline V gene (reference sequence). This CDR3 comprises 15 residues. V was cut by 3 bases and J by 7 bases, with 18 bases left in between. CDR3 region: CSASVAGTEIGELFF. DNA for the CDR3: TGCAGTGCTAGTGTTGCGGGGACAGAGATCGGGGAGCTGTTTTTT.

This sequence joins TRBV9 and TRBJ2-3; TRBD1 matches at 8 bases. The trim removed 0 bases at V and 5 bases at J, leaving 8 bases unmatched. The CDR3 spans 16 residues. Germline CDR1 and CDR2: SGDLS and YYNGEE. The CDR3 DNA reads TGTGCCAGCAGCGTAGGTGCAGGGGGCGGTATAGATACGCAGTATTTT. This sequence encodes CASSVGAGGGIDTQYF.

The CDR3 region is CASSVRQGRPPYEQYV. CDR3 DNA sequence: TGTGCCAGCAGTGTCAGACAGGGCCGACCCCCCTACGAGCAGTACGTC. The gene calls are TRBV25-1 and TRBJ2-7, with 7 bases that match TRBD1. CDR1 and CDR2 (germline): MGHDK, SYGVNS. This CDR3 has 16 amino acids. The J segment lost 2 bases and the V segment lost 4 bases, leaving 11 bases of the junction unmatched.

The gene calls are TRBV5-4 and TRBJ1-2; 8 bases match TRBD1. CDR3 size: 15 residues. Germline V gene lookup returns CDR1 SGHNT and CDR2 YYREEE (reference sequence). Trimming removed 4 bases from V and 10 bases from J; junction bases left unmatched: 15. Here the CDR3 DNA reads TGTGCCAGCAGCCCAATTGCTGGGGGACAGGTTGTCTACACCTTC. As protein: CASSPIAGGQVVYTF.

This clone was detected only a few times. The chain combines TRBV9 with TRBJ2-3, with 8 bases aligning to TRBD2. With V trimmed by 3 bases and J by 0 bases, 3 bases remained unmatched. This CDR3 has 15 amino acids. Germline CDR1 SGDLS, CDR2 YYNGEE. CDR3 amino acids: CASSAGLESTDTQYF. The CDR3 DNA sequence: TGTGCCAGCAGCGCGGGACTAGAGAGCACAGATACGCAGTATTTT.

The chain couples TRBV24-1 to TRBJ2-1; D is ambiguous. Trimming took 1 base from V and 11 from J, leaving 8 bases between them. The germline gives CDR1 KGHDR, CDR2 SFDVKD. The CDR3 sequence is 12 residues long. The CDR3 sequence is CATSDFKLKQFF. In DNA, the CDR3 is TGTGCCACCAGTGATTTCAAGCTGAAGCAGTTCTTC.

The CDR3 DNA reads TGTGCCAGCAGCTTAGCGGAGGGTACGCAGTATTTT. Residues: CASSLAEGTQYF. V and J are TRBV7-9 and TRBJ2-3; weak D call: TRBD2 (6 bases). The germline gives CDR1 SEHNR, CDR2 FQNEAQ (reference sequence). Trimming took 0 bases from V and 8 from J, leaving 6 bases between them. The length of the CDR3 is 12 residues.